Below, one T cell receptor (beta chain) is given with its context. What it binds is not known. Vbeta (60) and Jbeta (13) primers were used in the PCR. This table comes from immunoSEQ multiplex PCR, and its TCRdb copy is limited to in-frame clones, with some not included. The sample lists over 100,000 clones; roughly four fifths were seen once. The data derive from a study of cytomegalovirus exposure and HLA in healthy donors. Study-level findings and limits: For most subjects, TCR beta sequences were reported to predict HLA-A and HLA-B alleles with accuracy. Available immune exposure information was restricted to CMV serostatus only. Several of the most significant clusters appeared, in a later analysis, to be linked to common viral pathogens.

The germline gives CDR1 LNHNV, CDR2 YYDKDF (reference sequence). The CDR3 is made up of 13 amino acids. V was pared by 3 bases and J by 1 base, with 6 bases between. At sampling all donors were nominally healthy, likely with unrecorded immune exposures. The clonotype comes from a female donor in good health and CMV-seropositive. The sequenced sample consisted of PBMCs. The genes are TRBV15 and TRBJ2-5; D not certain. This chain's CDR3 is CATSRSPQETQYF. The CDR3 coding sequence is TGTGCCACCAGCAGGAGTCCCCAAGAGACCCAGTACTTC.